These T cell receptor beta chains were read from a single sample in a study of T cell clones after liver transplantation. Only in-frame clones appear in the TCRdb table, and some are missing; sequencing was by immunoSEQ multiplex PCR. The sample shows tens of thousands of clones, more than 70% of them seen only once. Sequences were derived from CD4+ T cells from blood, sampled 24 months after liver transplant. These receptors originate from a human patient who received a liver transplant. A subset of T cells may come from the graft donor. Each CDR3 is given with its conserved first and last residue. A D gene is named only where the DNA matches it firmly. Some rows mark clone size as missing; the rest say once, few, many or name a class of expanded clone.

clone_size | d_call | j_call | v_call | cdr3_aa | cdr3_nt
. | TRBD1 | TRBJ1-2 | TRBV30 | CAWSVGDRANYGYTF | TGTGCCTGGAGTGTGGGGGACAGGGCCAACTATGGCTACACCTTC
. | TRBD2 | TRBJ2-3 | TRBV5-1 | CASSWLAGDTDTQYF | TGCGCCAGCAGCTGGTTAGCGGGGGACACAGATACGCAGTATTTT
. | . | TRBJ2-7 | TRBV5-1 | CASRMEGRYEQYF | TGCGCCAGCAGGATGGAGGGACGCTACGAGCAGTACTTC
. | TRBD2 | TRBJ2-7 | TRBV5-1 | CASSFSTPPGLAIEQYF | TGCGCCAGCAGCTTTAGTACTCCTCCGGGACTAGCAATCGAGCAGTACTTC
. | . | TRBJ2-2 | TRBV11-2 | CASSRLDHNTGELFF | TGTGCCAGCAGCCGCTTAGACCATAACACCGGGGAGCTGTTTTTT
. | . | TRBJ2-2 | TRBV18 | CASSPLDTGELFF | TGTGCCAGCTCACCACTGGACACCGGGGAGCTGTTTTTT
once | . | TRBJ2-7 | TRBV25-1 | CASSVSPTYEQYF | TGTGCCAGCAGTGTTTCCCCAACCTACGAGCAGTACTTC
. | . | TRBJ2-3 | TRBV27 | CASSHADTQYF | TGTGCCAGCAGTCACGCAGATACGCAGTATTTT
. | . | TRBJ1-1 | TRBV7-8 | CASSLGSANTEAFF | TGTGCCAGCAGCTTAGGGTCGGCGAACACTGAAGCTTTCTTT
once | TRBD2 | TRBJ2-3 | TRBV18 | CASSPPTSGGTDTQYF | TGTGCCAGCTCACCCCCAACTAGCGGGGGCACAGATACGCAGTATTTT
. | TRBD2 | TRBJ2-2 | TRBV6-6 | CASSLNSGGSTGELFF | TGTGCCAGCAGCCTCAATAGCGGGGGGAGTACCGGGGAGCTGTTTTTT
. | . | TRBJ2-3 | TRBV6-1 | CASSARDMGTQYF | TGTGCCAGCAGCGCGAGGGACATGGGTACGCAGTATTTT
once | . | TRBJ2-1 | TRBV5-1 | CASSLMGARDNEQFF | TGCGCCAGCAGCTTGATGGGGGCGCGGGACAATGAGCAGTTCTTC